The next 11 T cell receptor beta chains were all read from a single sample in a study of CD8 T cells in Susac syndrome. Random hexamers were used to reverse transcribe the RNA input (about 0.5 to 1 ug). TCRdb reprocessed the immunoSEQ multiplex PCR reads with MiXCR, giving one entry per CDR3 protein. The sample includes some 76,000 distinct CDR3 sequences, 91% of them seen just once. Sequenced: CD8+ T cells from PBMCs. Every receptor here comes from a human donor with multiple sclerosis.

CDR3 in amino acids: CASRSGEYEQYF. The CDR3 bases are TGTGCCAGCAGGTCAGGCGAATACGAGCAGTACTTC. The chain couples TRBV7-9 to TRBJ2-7; D gene uncertain. The CDR3 totals 12 residues. Germline V gene sequence: CDR1 SEHNR, CDR2 FQNEAQ (reference sequence). Trimming removed 6 bases from V and 4 bases from J, with 10 bases in between.

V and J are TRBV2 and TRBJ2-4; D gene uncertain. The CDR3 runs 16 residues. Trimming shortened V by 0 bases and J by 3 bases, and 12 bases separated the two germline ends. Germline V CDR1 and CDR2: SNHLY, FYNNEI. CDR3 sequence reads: CASSEAGREVKNIQYF. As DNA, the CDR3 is TGTGCCAGCAGTGAAGCTGGAAGGGAAGTCAAAAACATTCAGTACTTC.

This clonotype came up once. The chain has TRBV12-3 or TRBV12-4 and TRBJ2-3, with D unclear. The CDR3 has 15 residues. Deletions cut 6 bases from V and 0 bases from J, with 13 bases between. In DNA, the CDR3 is TGTGCCAGCAGGCCCGACGGGTTAAGCACAGATACGCAGTATTTT. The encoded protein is CASRPDGLSTDTQYF.

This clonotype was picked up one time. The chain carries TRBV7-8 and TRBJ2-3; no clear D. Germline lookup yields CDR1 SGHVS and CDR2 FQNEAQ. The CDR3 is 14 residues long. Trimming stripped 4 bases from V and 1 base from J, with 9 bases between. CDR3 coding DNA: TGTGCCAGCAGCTCATTATGGGGCACAGATACGCAGTATTTT. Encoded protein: CASSSLWGTDTQYF.

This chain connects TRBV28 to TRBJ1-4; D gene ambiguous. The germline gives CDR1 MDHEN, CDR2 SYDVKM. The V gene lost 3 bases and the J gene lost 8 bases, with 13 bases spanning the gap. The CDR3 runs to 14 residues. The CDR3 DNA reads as TGTGCCAGCAGTTTCGTGGGCTCGCCGGAAAAACTGTTTTTT. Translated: CASSFVGSPEKLFF.

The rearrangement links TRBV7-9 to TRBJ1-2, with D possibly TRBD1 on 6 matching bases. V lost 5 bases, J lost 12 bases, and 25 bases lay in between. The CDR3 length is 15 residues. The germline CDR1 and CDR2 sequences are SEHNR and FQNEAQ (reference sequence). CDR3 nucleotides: TGTGCCAGCAGCGAATCCTGGACAGAAGGGGGGGCTGACACCTTC. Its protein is CASSESWTEGGADTF.

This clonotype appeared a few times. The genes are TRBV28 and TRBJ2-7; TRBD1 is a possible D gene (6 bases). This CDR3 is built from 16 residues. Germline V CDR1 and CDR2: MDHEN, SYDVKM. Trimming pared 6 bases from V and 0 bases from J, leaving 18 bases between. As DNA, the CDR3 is TGTGCCAGCAGCCTGAACCGGGACACGGTCTCCTACGAGCAGTACTTC. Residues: CASSLNRDTVSYEQYF.

CDR3 amino acids: CASSQDAAPYNEQFF. DNA for the CDR3: TGTGCCAGCAGCCAAGATGCAGCGCCTTACAATGAGCAGTTCTTC. The chain has TRBV3-1 and TRBJ2-1; no clear D gene. Germline CDR1 is LGHDT and CDR2 is YNNKEL (reference sequence). The CDR3 has 15 amino acids. The V end lost 0 bases, the J end lost 4 bases, and 10 bases lay between the germline ends.

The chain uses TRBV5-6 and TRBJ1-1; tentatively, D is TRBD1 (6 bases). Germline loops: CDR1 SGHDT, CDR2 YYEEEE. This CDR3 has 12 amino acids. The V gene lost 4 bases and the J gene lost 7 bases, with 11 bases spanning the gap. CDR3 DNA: TGTGCCAGCAGCGGTGGACAGCGTGAAGCTTTCTTT. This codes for CASSGGQREAFF.

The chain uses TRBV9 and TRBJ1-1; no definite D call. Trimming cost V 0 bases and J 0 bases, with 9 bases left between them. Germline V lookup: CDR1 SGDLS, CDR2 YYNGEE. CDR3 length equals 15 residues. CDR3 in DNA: TGTGCCAGCAGCGTAGGAGGGAACGTGAACACTGAAGCTTTCTTT. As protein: CASSVGGNVNTEAFF.

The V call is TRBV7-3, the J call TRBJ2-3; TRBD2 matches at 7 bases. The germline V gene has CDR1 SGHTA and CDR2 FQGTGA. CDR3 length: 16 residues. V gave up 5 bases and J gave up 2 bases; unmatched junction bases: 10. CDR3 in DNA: TGTGCCAGCAGCCCTTACCCAGGGACTACCACAGATACGCAGTATTTT. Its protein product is CASSPYPGTTTDTQYF.